This T cell receptor beta chain was sequenced in a study of shared clonotypes between healthy human individuals (dated by TCRdb to 2020 to 2022). Turning to the overall study: The cohort comprised two women and three men aged 18 to 49 years. To estimate repertoire size and how much clonotype sharing occurs between individuals, the study deeply sequenced the blood TCR repertoires of roughly 5 healthy adults. Different laboratories and diverse techniques were used to prepare libraries and sequence TCR repertoires, to increase sequencing depth and limit assay-specific biases. Each donor's leukapheresis produced roughly between roughly 0.85 and 10 billion PBMCs. Overall results and qualifications from the work: Sampling was limited to blood, and TCR repertoires in tissue likely differ from TCR repertoires in blood. Pairwise subsampling indicated that sequencing depth was expected to affect the degree of clonotype sharing among donors. The small number of donors limited the genetic and exposure-history diversity represented.

To note about this clone: This clone's antigen is unknown. No base qualities exist here, and no much larger clone lies one base off it.

The donors were healthy, HIV-negative adults with no recently reported acute infections or vaccinations. Every donor was a Caucasian adult residing in Nashville, Tennessee, USA. In the unsorted samples, 90 million or so PBMCs were counted, and genomic DNA was extracted using the QIAamp DNA Blood Mini kit. Blood was collected by leukapheresis, and PBMCs were isolated by Ficoll-Histopaque density gradient centrifugation and then cryopreserved in liquid nitrogen vapor phase. The germline ends are 7 bases apart after V is trimmed by 0 bases and J by 1 base. The CDR3 runs 14 residues from the cysteine to the phenylalanine. The kept DNA is CDR3 alone, 42 bases in frame from the first base. Based on the germline V gene, the CDR1 and CDR2 sequences are SGHRS and YFSETQ. TCR CDR3 regions were amplified from genomic DNA by multiplex PCR using the deep immunoSEQ assay. Extracted genomic DNA from each cell subset was distributed evenly across all wells of several immunoSEQ 96-well plates, and each plate was treated as a replicate. For unsorted PBMC, 300 ng of genomic DNA, equivalent to around 30,000 T cell genomes, went into each replicate PCR. Ten immunoSEQ deep assay plates were used to sequence unsorted PBMC genomic DNA. Purified libraries were quantified with a Qubit 3.0 fluorometer, sized on a Bioanalyzer 2100, and re-quantified with the KAPA Library Quantification kit. Every immunoSEQ 96-well plate was sequenced on a separate single-read 150-cycle Illumina NextSeq 550 flow cell. The paper's processing steps were these. Because only junctional sequences without quality scores were contained in the immunoSEQ output, filtering matching that applied to full-length reads could not be performed. To assign V/J genes and CDR3, sequences were annotated against IMGT germline references using PyIR, a Python wrapper for IgBLAST v1.9. Reads were removed for weak V/J assignments (E-value above 1e-6), missing CDR3, stop codons, out-of-frame junctions, or ambiguous translated residues. V3J clonotypes were defined by identical inferred V gene, J gene, and CDR3 amino acid sequence. Percentage overlap between repertoires was computed as shared unique clonotypes divided by the size of the smaller repertoire. Repertoire richness was assessed with RTK rarefaction, the Chao1 estimator, and Recon v2.1 estimates of unobserved clonotypes. The table comes from immuneACCESS by way of TCRdb, which keeps in-frame sequences with V and J called. Part of the clones is missing from these tables; in studies checked, under half for an unresolved V gene and the rest for unknown reasons. That table furnishes V, J and clone size, whereas the DNA furnished D and trimming. For this sample there are 450,000 to 500,000 clones; 76% appear just once. Over 10% of the sample belongs to the ten largest clones.

The TCR originated in a woman aged 40-49 years in good health. Some clones in this sample may be carry-over from other donors' samples. The V and J genes are TRBV5-1 and TRBJ1-1; a confident D gene designation cannot be given. Sample: PBMCs. The CDR3 protein is CASSLALGNTEAFF. Here is the DNA: TGCGCCAGCAGCTTGGCCCTGGGGAACACTGAAGCTTTCTTT.